This T cell receptor beta chain came from a study of blood T cell repertoires in COVID-19. This clone was recorded a few times. Cohorts were assigned according to the clinical history that participants reported. Some clones are missing from TCRdb's copy, which holds only in-frame ones; the method was immunoSEQ multiplex PCR. The table shows hundreds of thousands of clones, with approximately 90% occurring only once. CDR1 is SGHRS, CDR2 YFSETQ, per germline. The CDR3 is 16 residues long. Unmatched junction bases numbered 10, after V lost 0 bases and J lost 7 bases. The origin of this receptor is a woman between 45 and 60 years old who had recovered from COVID-19. The sequenced sample consisted of PBMCs or T cells enriched from blood (not recorded which). J is TRBJ1-1 and V is TRBV5-1; 9 nucleotides match TRBD1. The CDR3 sequence: CASSLAATGGFNEAFF. The CDR3 DNA is TGCGCCAGCAGCTTGGCCGCGACAGGGGGTTTTAATGAAGCTTTCTTT.